This entry concerns a single T cell receptor (beta chain). This sample was included in a study of T cell changes during pregnancy in multiple sclerosis. J lost 9 bases, V lost 0 bases, and 13 bases had no gene match. Germline loops: CDR1 LGHNA, CDR2 YSLEER. This CDR3 is built from 17 residues. The repertoire was sequenced with immunoSEQ multiplex PCR; TCRdb's copy has only in-frame clones and lacks some. The sample has 55,000 to 70,000 clones, about 91% seen once. The V call is TRBV4-3, the J call TRBJ1-5; the match to TRBD1 covers 8 bases. Material: peripheral blood, obtained in the second trimester of pregnancy. The receptor was isolated from a female donor in good health, enrolled as a control in a pregnancy study. CDR3 sequence (DNA): TGCGCCAGCAGCCAAGATCGGGAGGACAGGGCAACTAGGCCCCAGCATTTT. Translated: CASSQDREDRATRPQHF.